This T cell receptor beta chain came from a study of CD8+CD57+ T cells in acquired aplastic anemia. As for the study in general: Sorted CD4+ plus CD8+ cells gave DNA averaging roughly 2.9 ug. On average, healthy donors gave around 9.8 million reads for CD4+ cells.

For CDR3 and TCR beta VDJ profiling, genomic DNA was the template used. TCRdb re-called the reads with MiXCR, one entry per CDR3 protein. The sample comprises about 200,000 distinct CDR3 sequences, about a third of which are singletons, and about 1.1% rests with the top ten. General study results and limits: Patients and controls shared 25 to 35 CD8+ CDR3 sequences, highly expressed in patients. The study found no significant CD8+ Simpson's diversity difference between patients and controls.

The CDR3 length is 17 residues. Germline V gene sequence: CDR1 SGHRS, CDR2 YFSETQ. The V and J ends lost 1 base and 0 bases respectively, with 16 bases between them. This clonotype appeared a few times. What it binds is not known. The gene calls are TRBV5-1 and TRBJ1-1; D might be TRBD1 (6 bases). Sample: sorted CD4+, CD8+, or CD8+CD57+ T cells (not recorded which) from PBMCs. This clonotype originated in a human donor in good health, serving as a control. Here the CDR3 DNA reads TGCGCCAGCAGCTTGATTGGACAGTCAAACATGAACACTGAAGCTTTCTTT. Protein product: CASSLIGQSNMNTEAFF.